This TCR beta chain is from a study of blood T cell repertoires in COVID-19. The CDR3 is 17 residues long. The germline gives CDR1 MNHNY, CDR2 SVGAGI (reference sequence). Trimming cost V 5 bases and J 7 bases; bases outside gene matches: 18. In the authors' workflow: Reference gene primers were amplified, and this amplification served to estimate nucleated cell counts. The method was immunoSEQ multiplex PCR; TCRdb's version includes in-frame clones alone and lacks a portion of them. V, J and clone size reflect that table, while D and trimming were determined from the DNA. The sample contains roughly 200,000 clones, 70% to 90% of which appear only once. Exposed participants came across a COVID-19 case within 2 weeks before study entry.

Specimen: PBMCs or T cells enriched from blood (not recorded which). The chain recombines TRBV6-6 with TRBJ1-1; TRBD1 aligns across 8 bases. This sequence was found in a woman aged 25 to 39 who had been exposed to COVID-19. This CDR3 reads CASSPELAGGQRGEAFF. The CDR3 bases are TGTGCCAGCAGTCCCGAGTTGGCAGGGGGCCAAAGGGGTGAAGCTTTCTTT.